Each of the 11 T cell receptor beta chains below was sequenced from the same sample in a study of CD8+CD57+ T cells in acquired aplastic anemia. Patients picked for sequencing had shown CD8+CD57+ cell expansion detected by flow cytometry. TCR beta VDJ and CDR3 profiles were obtained from a genomic DNA template. TCRdb independently ran MiXCR on the reads; one entry per CDR3 protein. Of a few hundred thousand distinct CDR3 sequences detected, around 30% appear once; the ten largest clones hold less than 1%. Sequencing used sorted CD4+, CD8+, or CD8+CD57+ T cells (not recorded which) from PBMCs. These TCRs come from a human donor with aplastic anemia.

This chain connects TRBV25-1 to TRBJ2-4; tentative D call: TRBD2 (5 bases). The germline gives CDR1 MGHDK, CDR2 SYGVNS. V shed 6 bases and J shed 3 bases, with 15 bases lying between them. The CDR3 totals 15 residues. The CDR3 here is CASSQGPGYKNIQYF. The CDR3 DNA reads TGTGCCAGCAGCCAAGGTCCGGGGTACAAAAACATTCAGTACTTC.

This clonotype was seen a few times. The gene calls are TRBV14 and TRBJ1-4; no clear D. V was cut by 3 bases and J by 6 bases, with 11 bases left in between. The CDR3 has 14 residues. The germline V gene encodes CDR1 SGHDN and CDR2 FVKESK. This CDR3 reads CASSHRDTDEKLFF. The CDR3 coding sequence is TGTGCCAGCAGCCATCGTGACACGGATGAAAAACTGTTTTTT.

This clonotype occurred a few times. The rearrangement links TRBV11-2 to TRBJ2-2, with a tentative D call TRBD1 (6 bases). Germline V CDR1 and CDR2: SGHAT, FQNNGV. CDR3 size: 14 residues. The V and J ends lost 4 bases and 4 bases respectively, with 10 bases between them. The CDR3 DNA reads TGTGCCAGCAGCTGGGACATCCTCACCGGGGAGCTGTTTTTT. This codes for CASSWDILTGELFF.

The rearrangement uses TRBV25-1 and TRBJ1-2; D gene ambiguous. V was cut by 3 bases and J by 5 bases, with 13 bases left in between. Germline CDR1 reads MGHDK; CDR2 reads SYGVNS. The CDR3 loop spans 14 amino acids. The CDR3 DNA is TGTGCCAGCAGTGATGCTGGAAGGATGTATGGCTACACCTTC. This gives the protein CASSDAGRMYGYTF.

This clonotype came up many times. V and J are TRBV19 and TRBJ1-2; unclear D gene. The germline V gene encodes CDR1 LNHDA and CDR2 SQIVND (reference sequence). With 3 bases removed from V and 5 bases from J, the gap between germline ends came to 7 bases. The CDR3 spans 12 residues. The CDR3 loop reads CASSMLGYGYTF. In nucleotides, the CDR3 is TGTGCCAGTAGTATGCTGGGTTATGGCTACACCTTC.

Notes on this clonotype: A clone one base away is much larger, so this may be a read error. Likely a read error: the CDR3 ends without its conserved phenylalanine or tryptophan. The chain recombines TRBV10-3 with TRBJ2-1, with TRBD2 matching over 9 bases. The CDR3 length is 15 residues. Germline trimming cut 4 bases from V and 3 bases from J; bases unmatched to any gene: 4. The V gene's germline CDR1 is ENHRY and CDR2 SYGVKD. DNA for the CDR3: TGTGCCATCAGTGTTGGACTAGCGAACTACAATGAGCAGTTCCTC. It encodes CAISVGLANYNEQFL.

CDR3: CASRPNPVHRASTDYGYTF. CDR3 bases: TGTGCCAGCCGTCCAAACCCCGTGCACAGGGCCTCTACGGACTATGGCTACACCTTC. The chain uses TRBV25-1 and TRBJ1-2, with D possibly matching TRBD1 (6 bases). In germline, CDR1 is MGHDK, CDR2 SYGVNS. V was cut by 8 bases and J by 3 bases, with 31 bases left in between. CDR3 size: 19 residues.

This clonotype was detected a few times. The chain couples TRBV9 to TRBJ1-5; D might be TRBD1 (6 bases). Between the trimmed V and J ends, which lost 0 bases and 4 bases, there was a span of 8 bases. Germline values: CDR1 SGDLS, CDR2 YYNGEE. CDR3 length equals 14 residues. CDR3 DNA: TGTGCCAGCAGCGTAGGGACAGCGAATCAGCCCCAGCATTTT. Its protein product is CASSVGTANQPQHF.

The chain recombines TRBV7-9 with TRBJ2-3, with 8 bases aligning to TRBD2. Trimming removed 1 base from V and 6 bases from J; junction bases left unmatched: 0. CDR1 and CDR2 from the germline V gene are SEHNR and FQNEAQ (reference sequence). The CDR3 sequence is 13 residues long. The CDR3 sequence is CASSLGTSDTQYF. The CDR3 DNA is TGTGCCAGCAGCTTAGGGACTAGCGATACGCAGTATTTT. The full variable domain, its missing parts supplied by reference TRBV7-9 and TRBJ2-3, is DTGVSQNPRHKITKRGQNVTFRCDPISEHNRLYWYRQTLGQGPEFLTYFQNEAQLEKSRLLSDRFSAERPKGSFSTLEIQRTEQGDSAMYLCASSLGTSDTQYFGPGTRLTVL.

In regard to this clonotype: The CDR3 does not close with the conserved phenylalanine or tryptophan, likely indicating a read error. V is TRBV30 and J is TRBJ1-2; weak D call: TRBD1 (5 bases). V dropped 8 bases and J dropped 8 bases, with 18 bases sitting between them. This CDR3 spans 12 amino acids. Looked up from germline, CDR1 is GTSNPN and CDR2 is SVGIG (reference sequence). As DNA, the CDR3 is TGTGCCGTTGGGCGTCAGGGAGGCGGCTACACCCTC. It translates to CAVGRQGGGYTL.

The V gene is TRBV5-8, the J gene TRBJ1-2; 8 bases agree with TRBD1. Germline V gives CDR1 SGHTS, CDR2 YDEGEE. Trimming cost V 2 bases and J 8 bases; bases outside gene matches: 8. This CDR3 contains 14 residues. The CDR3 sequence: CASSLLGAGGGYTF. CDR3 sequence (DNA): TGTGCCAGCAGCTTATTGGGGGCAGGGGGCGGCTACACCTTC.